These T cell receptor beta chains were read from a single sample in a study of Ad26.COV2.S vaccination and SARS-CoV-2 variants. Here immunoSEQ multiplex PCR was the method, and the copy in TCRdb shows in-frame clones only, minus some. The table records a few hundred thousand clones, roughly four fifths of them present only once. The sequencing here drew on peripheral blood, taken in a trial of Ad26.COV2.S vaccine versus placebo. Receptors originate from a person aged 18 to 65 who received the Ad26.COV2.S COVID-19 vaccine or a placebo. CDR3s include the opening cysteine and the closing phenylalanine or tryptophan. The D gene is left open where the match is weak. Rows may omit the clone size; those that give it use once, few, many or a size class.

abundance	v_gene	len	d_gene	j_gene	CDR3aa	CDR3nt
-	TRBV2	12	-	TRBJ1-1	CASGRGGTEAFF	TGTGCCAGCGGTAGGGGAGGCACTGAAGCTTTCTTT
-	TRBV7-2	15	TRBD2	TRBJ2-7	CASSSSSGGGYEQYF	TGTGCCAGCAGCAGTAGCAGCGGGGGGGGCTACGAGCAGTACTTC
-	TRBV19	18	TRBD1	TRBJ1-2	CASTQRVGTDYQHYGYTF	TGTGCCAGTACCCAACGAGTCGGGACAGACTATCAACACTATGGCTACACCTTC
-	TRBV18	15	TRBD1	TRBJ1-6	CASSPGGDRGPPLHF	TGTGCCAGCTCACCAGGCGGGGACAGGGGTCCACCCCTCCACTTT
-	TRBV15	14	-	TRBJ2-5	CATSTGTDRETQYF	TGTGCCACCAGCACGGGGACGGACCGGGAGACCCAGTACTTC
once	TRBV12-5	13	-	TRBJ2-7	CASATDGTYEQYF	TGTGCTAGCGCGACCGACGGTACCTACGAGCAGTACTTC
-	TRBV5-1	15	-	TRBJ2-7	CASSSVAGLTNEQYF	TGCGCCAGCAGCTCGGTCGCGGGGCTGACCAACGAGCAGTACTTC
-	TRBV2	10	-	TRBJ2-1	CAISANEQFF	TGTGCCATCAGTGCCAATGAGCAGTTCTTC
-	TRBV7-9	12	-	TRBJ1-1	CASSRVNTEAFF	TGTGCCAGCAGTAGAGTGAACACTGAAGCTTTCTTT
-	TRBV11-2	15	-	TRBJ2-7	CASSQRQLGGYEQYF	TGTGCCAGCAGCCAACGACAGCTTGGGGGCTACGAGCAGTACTTC
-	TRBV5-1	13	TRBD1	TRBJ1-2	CASSFRGDYGYTF	TGCGCCAGCAGCTTCAGGGGGGACTATGGCTACACCTTC
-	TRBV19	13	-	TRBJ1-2	CAVSNLPNYGYTF	TGTGCCGTTTCTAACCTGCCTAACTATGGCTACACCTTC
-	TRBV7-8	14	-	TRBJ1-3	CASSLAPQGNTIYF	TGTGCCAGCAGCTTAGCCCCTCAGGGAAACACCATATATTTT
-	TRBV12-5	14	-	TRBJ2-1	CASAADPSYNEQFF	TGTGCTAGTGCCGCTGACCCCTCCTACAATGAGCAGTTCTTC
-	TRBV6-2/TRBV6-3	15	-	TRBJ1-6	CASSYFAGGTSPLHF	TGTGCCAGCAGTTACTTCGCGGGGGGCACTTCACCCCTCCACTTT
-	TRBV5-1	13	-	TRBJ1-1	CASSNPGELEAFF	TGCGCCAGCAGCAACCCGGGAGAGCTTGAAGCTTTCTTT
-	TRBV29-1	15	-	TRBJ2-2	CSVGFSDRYTGELFF	TGCAGCGTTGGATTCTCTGACCGGTATACCGGGGAGCTGTTTTTT
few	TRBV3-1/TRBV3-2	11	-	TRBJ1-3	CASSQGNTIYF	TGTGCCAGCAGCCAAGGAAACACCATATATTTT
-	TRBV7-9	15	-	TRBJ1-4	CASSLGTATNEKLFF	TGTGCCAGCAGCTTAGGGACGGCAACTAATGAAAAACTGTTTTTT
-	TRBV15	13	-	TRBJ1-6	CATSEQSNSPLHF	TGTGCCACCAGCGAACAAAGTAATTCACCCCTCCACTTT
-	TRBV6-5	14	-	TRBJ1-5	CASSYSGYNQPQHF	TGTGCCAGCAGTTACTCGGGCTACAATCAGCCCCAGCATTTT
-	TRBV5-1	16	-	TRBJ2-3	CASSLDPGAWTDTQYF	TGCGCCAGCAGCTTGGATCCGGGAGCTTGGACAGATACGCAGTATTTT
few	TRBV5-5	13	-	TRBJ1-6	CASSLEGGSPLHF	TGTGCCAGCAGCTTGGAGGGTGGTTCACCCCTCCACTTT
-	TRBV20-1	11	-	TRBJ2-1	CSARSKNEQFF	TGCAGTGCTAGGTCAAAGAATGAGCAGTTCTTC
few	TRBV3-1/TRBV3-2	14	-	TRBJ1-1	CASSPPLEGTEAFF	TGTGCCAGCAGCCCGCCTTTAGAGGGAACTGAAGCTTTCTTT
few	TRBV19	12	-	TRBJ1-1	CASIGLNTEAFF	TGTGCCAGTATAGGGTTAAACACTGAAGCTTTCTTT
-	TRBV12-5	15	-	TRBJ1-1	CASGLGPTGNTEAFF	TGTGCTAGTGGTTTGGGGCCCACAGGGAACACTGAAGCTTTCTTT
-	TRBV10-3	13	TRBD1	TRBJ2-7	CAAGQGKSYEQYF	TGTGCCGCAGGACAGGGGAAGTCCTACGAGCAGTACTTC
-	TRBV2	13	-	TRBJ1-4	CASSDRRDEKLFF	TGTGCCAGCAGCGACCGTCGGGATGAAAAACTGTTTTTT
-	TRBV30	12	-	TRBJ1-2	CAAKGLTRGYTF	TGTGCCGCCAAGGGACTCACGCGTGGCTACACCTTC
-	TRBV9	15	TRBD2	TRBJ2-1	CASSVEERGGTEQFF	TGTGCCAGCAGCGTAGAGGAGCGGGGGGGCACGGAGCAGTTCTTC
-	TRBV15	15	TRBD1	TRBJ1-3	CATSGQDFSGNTIYF	TGTGCCACCAGCGGACAGGATTTCTCTGGAAACACCATATATTTT
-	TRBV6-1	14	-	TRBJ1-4	CASSEGVDNEKLFF	TGTGCCAGCAGTGAAGGGGTAGATAATGAAAAACTGTTTTTT
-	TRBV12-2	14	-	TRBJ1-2	CASPPWGGVGGYTF	TGTGCAAGTCCCCCTTGGGGGGGGGTTGGTGGCTACACCTTC
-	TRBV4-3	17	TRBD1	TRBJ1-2	CASSQDLGQEANYGYTF	TGCGCCAGCAGCCAAGATCTTGGACAGGAAGCAAACTATGGCTACACCTTC
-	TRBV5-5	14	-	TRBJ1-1	CASSLIPENTEAFF	TGTGCCAGCAGCTTGATTCCAGAGAACACTGAAGCTTTCTTT
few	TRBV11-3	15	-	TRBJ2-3	CASSSQGRGTDTQYF	TGTGCCAGCAGCTCACAGGGCAGGGGCACAGATACGCAGTATTTT